Listed below are T cell receptor beta chains from one sample, sequenced in a study of sequential checkpoint blockade in melanoma. Here immunoSEQ multiplex PCR was the method, and the copy in TCRdb shows in-frame clones only, minus some. The sample yields around 3,700 clones, approximately 57% seen once. The sample was CD8+ T cells sorted from blood (inferred from file names), taken from a patient given nivolumab and ipilimumab in sequence. These receptors were collected from a human patient with melanoma. Some clones in this sample may be carry-over from other donors' samples. Each CDR3 is given with its conserved first and last residue. D genes are given only for firm matches. Size is stated for part of the rows, as once, few or many counts, or as a class when the clone is expanded.

TRBJ2-7	TRBV7-8	NA	12	NA	TGTGCCAGCAGCCCAGGGTCTTACGAGCAGTACTTC	CASSPGSYEQYF
TRBJ2-7	TRBV29-1	NA	11	NA	TGCAGCGTTGGACAGAACTACGAGCAGTACTTC	CSVGQNYEQYF
TRBJ2-2	TRBV25-1	few	14	NA	TGTGCCAGCGCACAAGACAGGAACACCGGGGAGCTGTTTTTT	CASAQDRNTGELFF
TRBJ2-7	TRBV7-9	NA	15	TRBD1	TGTGCCAGCAGCCCTTCCGGGACAGGGTTGGGCGAGCAGTACTTC	CASSPSGTGLGEQYF
TRBJ1-5	TRBV5-5	NA	15	NA	TGTGCCAGCAGCTTGGGGGCGGGGGAAGGTCAGCCCCAGCATTTT	CASSLGAGEGQPQHF
TRBJ2-3	TRBV5-1	NA	15	TRBD1	TGCGCCAGCAGCCCGGGGACAGGGGGCGAAGATACGCAGTATTTT	CASSPGTGGEDTQYF
TRBJ1-1	TRBV7-8	once	14	TRBD1	TGTGCCAGCAGCTTACAGGGGGCCGGCACTGAAGCTTTCTTT	CASSLQGAGTEAFF
TRBJ2-7	TRBV30	NA	13	TRBD1	TGTGCCTGGGCGACAGGGCCCACCTACGAGCAGTACTTC	CAWATGPTYEQYF
TRBJ1-2	TRBV5-1	NA	15	NA	TGCGCCAGCAGCTTGGCCACAGGGAAGAGCTATGGCTACACCTTC	CASSLATGKSYGYTF
TRBJ1-1	TRBV30	NA	14	NA	TGTGCCTGGAGTGTAGGGGCAGGGCTCACTGAAGCTTTCTTT	CAWSVGAGLTEAFF